This passage covers 28 T cell receptor beta chains from one sample sequenced in a study of high-grade serous ovarian cancer treatment subgroups. Method: immunoSEQ multiplex PCR; TCRdb's copy keeps in-frame clones and lacks some. Of tens of thousands of clones listed, 84% are singletons. Tumor samples were taken before definitive surgery or chemotherapy. Sequencing was carried out using tumor tissue. Receptor source: a human donor with high-grade serous ovarian cancer.

J is TRBJ2-7 and V is TRBV11-2; 8 bases fit TRBD1. The CDR3 has 14 amino acids. V lost 5 bases to trimming and J lost 5 bases; unmatched junction nucleotides: 8. The germline V gene encodes CDR1 SGHAT and CDR2 FQNNGV. CDR3 sequence reads: CASSPFQGAHEQYF. CDR3 sequence (DNA): TGTGCCAGCAGCCCTTTTCAGGGGGCTCACGAGCAGTACTTC.

The chain joins TRBV19 to TRBJ1-2; D is perhaps TRBD1 (5 bases). CDR3 length: 13 amino acids. V gave up 3 bases and J gave up 6 bases, with 11 bases separating them. The germline V gene has CDR1 LNHDA and CDR2 SQIVND (reference sequence). CDR3 sequence: CASSMGLGDGYTF. Here the CDR3 DNA reads TGTGCCAGTAGTATGGGACTGGGGGATGGCTACACCTTC.

The genes are TRBV19 and TRBJ2-7; D is possibly TRBD2 (6 bases). Germline CDR1 LNHDA, CDR2 SQIVND (reference sequence). V was pared by 1 base and J by 3 bases, with 10 bases between. The CDR3 loop spans 14 amino acids. CDR3 DNA: TGTGCCAGTAGTATAGCGCGGGGCGACTACGAGCAGTACTTC. Amino acids: CASSIARGDYEQYF.

This clone is a singleton in its sample. The chain carries TRBV7-1 and TRBJ1-2; tentative D call: TRBD1 (5 bases). TRBV7-1 has ORF status, its function being uncertain. V was clipped by 4 bases and J by 8 bases, with 14 bases between them. The CDR3 extends over 13 amino acids. The CDR3 DNA reads as TGTGCCAGCAGCTTTCAGGGTATAAAGGGCTACACCTTC. Its translation: CASSFQGIKGYTF.

The rearrangement joins TRBV27 to TRBJ2-7; 7 nucleotides line up with TRBD1. V was clipped by 3 bases and J by 4 bases; unmatched bases: 6. The germline CDR1 and CDR2 sequences are MNHEY and SMNVEV (reference sequence). The CDR3 covers 14 residues. CDR3 in amino acids: CASSLAQGVYEQYF. Here the CDR3 DNA reads TGTGCCAGCAGTTTGGCGCAGGGGGTGTACGAGCAGTACTTC.

The chain carries TRBV5-6 and TRBJ2-2, with D perhaps matching TRBD1 (5 bases). The CDR3 consists of 14 residues. Germline CDR1 reads SGHDT; CDR2 reads YYEEEE. The V gene lost 5 bases and the J gene lost 1 base, with 9 bases spanning the gap. The CDR3 coding sequence is TGTGCCAGCAGACCCACAGGGAACACCGGGGAGCTGTTTTTT. Protein: CASRPTGNTGELFF.

V and J are TRBV7-3 and TRBJ2-2; 8 bases are a match to TRBD1. The CDR3 spans 17 residues. With 1 base clipped from V and 4 bases from J, the junction kept 8 bases outside the gene matches. CDR1 is SGHTA, CDR2 FQGTGA, per germline. The CDR3 region is CASSLMGDRSGTGELFF. The DNA for the CDR3 is TGTGCCAGCAGCTTAATGGGGGACAGGTCGGGCACCGGGGAGCTGTTTTTT.

The table lists this clone with a count of one. The chain combines TRBV2 with TRBJ1-5; the D gene is possibly TRBD1 (6 bases). This CDR3 region has 16 residues. The germline gives CDR1 SNHLY, CDR2 FYNNEI. V lost 5 bases and J lost 4, with 18 bases in between. The CDR3 DNA is TGTGCCAGCAGTCCTGATTCCGGGACAAAGAATCAGCCCCAGCATTTT. Protein product: CASSPDSGTKNQPQHF.

The rearrangement joins TRBV5-1 to TRBJ2-1, with 13 bases fitting TRBD2. Trimming cost V 4 bases and J 4 bases; bases outside gene matches: 5. Germline-derived CDR1 and CDR2 are SGHRS and YFSETQ. This CDR3 contains 16 residues. The CDR3 reads CASSPRTSGGYNEQFF. In nucleotides, the CDR3 is TGCGCCAGCAGCCCCCGGACTAGCGGGGGATACAATGAGCAGTTCTTC.

This clone was seen more than once but under ten times. The rearrangement links TRBV2 to TRBJ1-5; 8 nucleotides match TRBD1. The CDR3 is made up of 14 amino acids. The germline CDR1 and CDR2 sequences are SNHLY and FYNNEI. V gave up 4 bases and J gave up 5 bases; unmatched junction bases: 4. CDR3 residues: CASSGWTGYQPQHF. In DNA form, the CDR3 reads TGTGCCAGCAGTGGTTGGACAGGGTATCAGCCCCAGCATTTT.

The V gene is TRBV20-1, the J gene TRBJ2-1, with D perhaps being TRBD1 or TRBD2 (5 bases each). This CDR3 spans 11 amino acids. The V and J ends lost 5 bases and 8 bases respectively, with 10 bases between them. In germline, CDR1 is DFQATT, CDR2 SNEGSKA (reference sequence). The DNA of the CDR3 is TGCAGTGCTTCAGGGACCTATGAGCAGTTCTTC. Translation: CSASGTYEQFF.

V and J are TRBV6-1 and TRBJ1-5; 7 bases align to TRBD1. The germline V gene encodes CDR1 MNHNS and CDR2 SASEGT. This CDR3 contains 13 residues. The CDR3 region has the DNA TGTGCTACGACAGGGCGCGGCAATCAGCCCCAGCATTTT. Amino acids: CATTGRGNQPQHF.

The V call is TRBV4-2, the J call TRBJ2-6, with D possibly being TRBD2 (6 bases). Trimming left V 0 bases short and J 0 bases short, with 12 bases between. This CDR3 is 18 amino acids long. Germline lookup yields CDR1 LGHNA and CDR2 YNFKEQ. The CDR3 coding sequence is TGTGCCAGCAGCCAAGATCGAGTGGAGGGCTCTGGGGCCAACGTCCTGACTTTC. The encoded protein is CASSQDRVEGSGANVLTF.

This chain joins TRBV27 and TRBJ2-7; possible D gene TRBD2, 6 bases. This CDR3 contains 14 residues. V was shortened by 6 bases and J by 3 bases, with 15 bases between the two germline ends. The germline gives CDR1 MNHEY, CDR2 SMNVEV (reference sequence). The CDR3 DNA reads TGTGCCAGCAGCCCGAGGACTATATACTACGAGCAGTACTTC. This gives the protein CASSPRTIYYEQYF.

CDR3 in amino acids: CSVGSGIGPYNEQFF. The DNA for the CDR3 is TGCAGCGTTGGTAGCGGGATCGGTCCTTACAATGAGCAGTTCTTC. The rearrangement links TRBV29-1 to TRBJ2-1; 8 nucleotides match TRBD2. CDR1 and CDR2 (germline): SQVTM, ANQGSEA. V lost 4 bases to trimming and J lost 4 bases; unmatched junction nucleotides: 9. CDR3 length equals 15 residues.

This chain links TRBV7-8 with TRBJ1-4, with TRBD1 identical over 7 bases. Looked up from germline, CDR1 is SGHVS and CDR2 is FQNEAQ. The V gene end was trimmed by 3 bases and the J gene end by 4 bases; junction bases not matched to a gene: 2. This CDR3 contains 14 residues. The CDR3 DNA reads TGTGCCAGCAGCTTGAGGGACAGTAATGAAAAACTGTTTTTT. Translation: CASSLRDSNEKLFF. Full variable domain (outside the CDR3, taken from reference TRBV7-8 and TRBJ1-4): GAGVSQSPRYKVAKRGQDVALRCDPISGHVSLFWYQQALGQGPEFLTYFQNEAQLDKSGLPSDRFFAERPEGSVSTLKIQRTQQEDSAVYLCASSLRDSNEKLFFGSGTQLSVL.

This clone was recorded a few times. The chain combines TRBV7-8 with TRBJ2-2, with D unclear. CDR1 is SGHVS, CDR2 FQNEAQ, per germline. CDR3 size: 14 residues. V was clipped by 2 bases and J by 5 bases, with 9 bases between them. Written as DNA, the CDR3 is TGTGCCAGCAGCTTAATCCCCCGGACCGGGGAGCTGTTTTTT. As protein: CASSLIPRTGELFF.

The chain is built from TRBV28 and TRBJ1-4; D is unresolved. Trimming pared 7 bases from V and 4 bases from J, leaving 13 bases between. From germline, CDR1 is MDHEN and CDR2 SYDVKM. CDR3 length: 14 amino acids. The CDR3 loop reads CASTPGVLNEKLFF. CDR3 in DNA: TGTGCCAGCACTCCCGGGGTCCTTAATGAAAAACTGTTTTTT. The variable domain in full, with the rest retrieved from reference TRBV28 and TRBJ1-4, is DVKVTQSSRYLVKRTGEKVFLECVQDMDHENMFWYRQDPGLGLRLIYFSYDVKMKEKGDIPEGYSVSREKKERFSLILESASTNQTSMYLCASTPGVLNEKLFFGSGTQLSVL.

V usage is TRBV15 and J usage is TRBJ1-2; unclear D gene. V was clipped by 3 bases and J by 8 bases, with 13 bases between them. CDR1 is LNHNV, CDR2 YYDKDF, per germline (reference sequence). The CDR3 runs to 13 residues. CDR3 DNA sequence: TGTGCCACCAGCAGCGAACCCCGGAGGGGCTACACCTTC. Residues: CATSSEPRRGYTF.

The chain recombines TRBV6-5 with TRBJ2-2; 10 bases align to TRBD1. Per the germline V gene, CDR1 is MNHEY and CDR2 is SVGAGI. CDR3 length: 14 residues. V lost 8 bases and J lost 4; bases outside the gene matches: 4. The CDR3 sequence: CASRQGAGTGELFF. The DNA of the CDR3 is TGTGCCAGCCGACAGGGGGCGGGCACCGGGGAGCTGTTTTTT.

The chain is built from TRBV4-2 and TRBJ1-2, with a weak D call TRBD1 (5 bases). Germline V lookup: CDR1 LGHNA, CDR2 YNFKEQ. There are 16 residues in the CDR3. Trimming took 1 base from V and 2 from J, leaving 14 bases between them. The CDR3, as DNA: TGTGCCAGCAGCCAAGGGGGGTGGGGCTCCAACTATGGCTACACCTTC. It encodes CASSQGGWGSNYGYTF.

A word on this clone: This same CDR3 is encoded by further DNA sequences in the sample. The chain carries TRBV27 and TRBJ1-1; unclear D gene. From germline, CDR1 is MNHEY and CDR2 SMNVEV (reference sequence). V shed 5 bases and J shed 4 bases, with 8 bases lying between them. CDR3 length: 12 amino acids. The DNA of the CDR3 is TGTGCCAGCAGTCCCCGTGGCACTGAAGCTTTCTTT. It specifies CASSPRGTEAFF.

The rearrangement links TRBV30 to TRBJ1-5; D is unresolved. Looked up from germline, CDR1 is GTSNPN and CDR2 is SVGIG (reference sequence). Trimming shortened V by 3 bases and J by 7 bases, and 13 bases separated the two germline ends. The CDR3 is 13 amino acids. CDR3 nucleotide sequence: TGTGCCTGGAGCGCTGCGGTGTTGCAGCCCCAGCATTTT. This gives the protein CAWSAAVLQPQHF.

This chain uses TRBV5-1 with TRBJ1-5; 7 bases agree with TRBD1. CDR3 size: 15 residues. CDR1 SGHRS and CDR2 YFSETQ come from the germline V gene. The V gene end was trimmed by 0 bases and the J gene end by 6 bases; junction bases not matched to a gene: 6. The CDR3 loop reads CASSLEGARGQPQHF. CDR3 sequence (DNA): TGCGCCAGCAGCTTGGAGGGGGCGCGAGGTCAGCCCCAGCATTTT.

The chain uses TRBV5-5 and TRBJ2-5; D is ambiguous. CDR1 SGHKS and CDR2 YYEKEE come from the germline V gene (reference sequence). V lost 1 base to trimming and J lost 1 base, with 8 bases between them. CDR3 length: 14 residues. The CDR3: CASSLTGSQETQYF. For the CDR3, the DNA is TGTGCCAGCAGCTTGACGGGTAGCCAAGAGACCCAGTACTTC.

The V and J genes are TRBV5-1 and TRBJ1-4, with D uncertain. V lost 7 bases and J 8 bases, leaving 12 bases between the germline ends. CDR3 length equals 12 residues. CDR1 is SGHRS and CDR2 is YFSETQ in the germline V gene. The DNA of the CDR3 is TGCGCCAGCCCATTTGGGGAGGAAAAACTGTTTTTT. It encodes CASPFGEEKLFF.

This clone was detected once. The chain recombines TRBV6-1 with TRBJ2-1, with D tentatively TRBD1 or TRBD2 (5 bases each). Between the trimmed V and J ends, which lost 7 bases and 0 bases, there was a span of 13 bases. The CDR3 is 15 residues long. The germline V gene has CDR1 MNHNS and CDR2 SASEGT. CDR3 nucleotide sequence: TGTGCCAGCAATCGCTGGGACGGCTCCTACAATGAGCAGTTCTTC. This sequence encodes CASNRWDGSYNEQFF.

The J gene is TRBJ2-6, the V gene TRBV19; TRBD1 might be the D (5 bases). CDR3 length equals 15 residues. Germline V gene sequence: CDR1 LNHDA, CDR2 SQIVND (reference sequence). Trimming took off 1 base at V and 2 bases at J, with 6 bases between the two ends. The CDR3 here is CASSIGGAGANVLTF. CDR3 bases: TGTGCCAGTAGTATAGGGGGCGCTGGGGCCAACGTCCTGACTTTC.